The TCR beta chain under discussion was sequenced for a study of blood T cell repertoires in COVID-19. Whole-study context: From the United States, Italy and Spain came samples of acute and convalescent COVID-19. The analysed material was cDNA or gDNA that came from T cells, B-cell-depleted T cells, or PBMCs.

This CDR3 spans 16 amino acids. Looked up from germline, CDR1 is ENHRY and CDR2 is SYGVKD. V dropped 2 bases and J dropped 6; count of bases not matched to a gene: 10. Original analysis: Counts of nucleated cells, estimated from reference gene primer amplification, were obtained. Generated by immunoSEQ multiplex PCR, the TCRdb table keeps only in-frame clones and is missing some. The DNA gave D and trimming, while V, J and clone size come from that table. The sample lists 170,000 or so clones; around nine tenths were seen once. Sequencing was performed on peripheral blood. This rearrangement joins TRBV10-3 to TRBJ2-5, with 9 bases aligning to TRBD2. This sequence was found in a woman under 30 who had recovered from COVID-19. As DNA, the CDR3 is TGTGCCATCAGTGAGACCGTAGCGGGAGCGGTGAAGACCCAGTACTTC. Its translation is CAISETVAGAVKTQYF.